This T cell receptor (beta chain) was identified in a study of shared clonotypes between healthy human individuals. Overall study: Each donor's CD8 memory used one plate, CD8 naive two, each CD4 subset three.

The protocol was immunoSEQ multiplex PCR, while the TCRdb copy is restricted to in-frame clones and leaves out a portion. Among under 1 million clones listed, 90% to 97% were seen once. This CDR3 has 13 residues. V gave up 7 bases and J gave up 4 bases, with 13 bases separating them. Germline CDR1 MDHEN, CDR2 SYDVKM. CD45RO negativity and positive selection for CCR7 defined naive CD8 cells, a population that excluded terminally differentiated effector memory CD45RA+ cells. Sequenced material: naive CD8+ T cells sorted from blood. The rearrangement joins TRBV28 to TRBJ1-2; no clear D gene. This clonotype originated in a man aged 25-40 years in good health. CDR3 region: CASTQEGTYGYTF. The DNA for the CDR3 is TGTGCCAGCACCCAAGAAGGCACCTATGGCTACACCTTC.